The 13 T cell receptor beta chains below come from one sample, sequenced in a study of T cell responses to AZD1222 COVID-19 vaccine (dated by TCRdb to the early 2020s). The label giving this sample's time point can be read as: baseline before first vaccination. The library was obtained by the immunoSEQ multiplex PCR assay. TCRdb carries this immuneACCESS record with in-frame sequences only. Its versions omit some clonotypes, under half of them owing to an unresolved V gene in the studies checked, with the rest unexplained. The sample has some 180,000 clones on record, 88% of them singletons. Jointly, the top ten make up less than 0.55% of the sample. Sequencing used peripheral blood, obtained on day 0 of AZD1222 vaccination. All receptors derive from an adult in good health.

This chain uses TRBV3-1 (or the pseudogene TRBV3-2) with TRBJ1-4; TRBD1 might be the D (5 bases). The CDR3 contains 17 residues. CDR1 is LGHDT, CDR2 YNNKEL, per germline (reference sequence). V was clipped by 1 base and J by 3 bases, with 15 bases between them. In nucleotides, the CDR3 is TGTGCCAGCAGCCAAGTCGGGGGATTAGCAGCTAATGAAAAACTGTTTTTT. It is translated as CASSQVGGLAANEKLFF.

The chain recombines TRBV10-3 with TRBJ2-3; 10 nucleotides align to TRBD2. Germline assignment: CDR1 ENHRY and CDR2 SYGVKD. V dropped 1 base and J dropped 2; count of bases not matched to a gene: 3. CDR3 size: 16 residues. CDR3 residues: CAISEFTSGATDTQYF. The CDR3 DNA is TGTGCCATCAGTGAGTTTACTAGCGGGGCCACAGATACGCAGTATTTT.

CDR3 in amino acids: CASSSRTSGRSGQYF. CDR3 bases: TGTGCCAGCAGTTCGCGGACTAGCGGGAGGTCGGGGCAGTACTTC. The rearrangement joins TRBV27 to TRBJ2-7, with 14 nucleotides matching TRBD2. The CDR3 sequence is 15 residues long. Germline V CDR1 and CDR2: MNHEY, SMNVEV (reference sequence). The trim removed 4 bases at V and 9 bases at J, leaving 8 bases unmatched.

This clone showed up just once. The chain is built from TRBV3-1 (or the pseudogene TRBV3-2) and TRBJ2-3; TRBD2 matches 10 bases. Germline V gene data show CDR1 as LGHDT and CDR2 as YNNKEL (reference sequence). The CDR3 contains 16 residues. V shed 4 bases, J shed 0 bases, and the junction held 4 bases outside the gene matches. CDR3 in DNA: TGTGCCAGCAGCCCACTAGCGGGAATAAGCACAGATACGCAGTATTTT. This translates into CASSPLAGISTDTQYF.

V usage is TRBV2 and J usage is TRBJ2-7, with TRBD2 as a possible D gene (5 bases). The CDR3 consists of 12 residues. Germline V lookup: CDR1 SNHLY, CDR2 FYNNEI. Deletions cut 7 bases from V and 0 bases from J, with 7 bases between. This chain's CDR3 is CASNRGSYEQYF. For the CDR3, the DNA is TGTGCCAGCAATCGGGGCTCCTACGAGCAGTACTTC.

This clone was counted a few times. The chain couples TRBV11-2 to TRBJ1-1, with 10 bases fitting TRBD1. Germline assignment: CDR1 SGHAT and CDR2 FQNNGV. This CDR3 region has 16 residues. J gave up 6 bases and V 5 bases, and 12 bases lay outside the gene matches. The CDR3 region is CASSRPGQGMRAEAFF. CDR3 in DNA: TGTGCCAGCAGCCGGCCGGGACAGGGGATGAGGGCTGAAGCTTTCTTT.

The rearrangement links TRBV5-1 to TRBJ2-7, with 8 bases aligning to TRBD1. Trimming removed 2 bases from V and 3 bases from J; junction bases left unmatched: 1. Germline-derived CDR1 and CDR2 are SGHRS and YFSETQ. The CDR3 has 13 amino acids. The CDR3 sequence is CASSLDRGYEQYF. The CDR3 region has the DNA TGCGCCAGCAGCTTAGACAGGGGCTACGAGCAGTACTTC.

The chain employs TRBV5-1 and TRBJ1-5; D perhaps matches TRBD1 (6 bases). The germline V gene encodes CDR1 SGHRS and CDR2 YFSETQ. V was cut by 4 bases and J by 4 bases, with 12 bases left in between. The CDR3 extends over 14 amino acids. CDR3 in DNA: TGCGCCAGCAGCGACGGGACAAATAATCAGCCCCAGCATTTT. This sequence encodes CASSDGTNNQPQHF.

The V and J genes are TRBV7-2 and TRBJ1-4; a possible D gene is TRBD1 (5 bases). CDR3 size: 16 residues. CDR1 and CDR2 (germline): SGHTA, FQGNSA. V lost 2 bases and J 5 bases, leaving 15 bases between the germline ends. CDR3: CASSLQPGTRNEKLFF. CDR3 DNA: TGTGCCAGCAGCTTACAACCCGGGACCAGAAATGAAAAACTGTTTTTT.

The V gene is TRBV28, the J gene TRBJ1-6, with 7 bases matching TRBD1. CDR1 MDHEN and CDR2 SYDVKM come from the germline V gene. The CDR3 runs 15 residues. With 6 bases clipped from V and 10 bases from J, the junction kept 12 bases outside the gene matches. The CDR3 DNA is TGTGCCAGCAGCCCCGTTGACAGGGATGGATCACCCCTCCACTTT. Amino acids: CASSPVDRDGSPLHF. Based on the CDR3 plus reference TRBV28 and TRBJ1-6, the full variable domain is DVKVTQSSRYLVKRTGEKVFLECVQDMDHENMFWYRQDPGLGLRLIYFSYDVKMKEKGDIPEGYSVSREKKERFSLILESASTNQTSMYLCASSPVDRDGSPLHFGNGTRLTVT.

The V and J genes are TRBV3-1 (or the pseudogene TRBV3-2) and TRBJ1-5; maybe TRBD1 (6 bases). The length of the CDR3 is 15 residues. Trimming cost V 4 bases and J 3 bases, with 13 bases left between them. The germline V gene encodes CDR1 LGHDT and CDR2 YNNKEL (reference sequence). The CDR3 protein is CASSRGQGINQPQHF. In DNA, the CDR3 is TGTGCCAGCAGCCGTGGGCAGGGGATCAATCAGCCCCAGCATTTT.

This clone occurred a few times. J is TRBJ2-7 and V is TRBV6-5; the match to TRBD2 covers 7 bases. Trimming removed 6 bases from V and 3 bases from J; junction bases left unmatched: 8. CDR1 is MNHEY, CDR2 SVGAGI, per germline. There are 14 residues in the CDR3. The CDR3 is CASRGGTRVYEQYF. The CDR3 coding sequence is TGTGCCAGCAGGGGGGGGACCAGGGTCTACGAGCAGTACTTC.

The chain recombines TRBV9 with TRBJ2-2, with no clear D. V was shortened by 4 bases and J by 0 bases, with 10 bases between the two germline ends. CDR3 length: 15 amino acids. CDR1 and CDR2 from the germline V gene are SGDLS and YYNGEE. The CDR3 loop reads CASSSRTANTGELFF. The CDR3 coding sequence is TGTGCCAGCAGCTCCCGGACGGCGAACACCGGGGAGCTGTTTTTT.